This is a list of T cell receptor beta chains from one sample in a study of T cells in tumors after PD-1 blockade. The assay was immunoSEQ multiplex PCR, and TCRdb's table has in-frame clones only and misses some. This table holds about 33,000 clones, around 78% found once. The input for sequencing was PBMCs, taken before anti-PD-1 treatment. Receptors originate from a human donor with basal cell carcinoma. Each CDR3 is given with its conserved first and last residue. Fields, in order: J gene, clone size, D gene, V gene, CDR3 DNA, CDR3 protein. D genes are given only for firm matches. Only part of the rows carry a size: once, few, many, or a class if the clone is expanded.

TRBJ2-7	.	TRBD2	TRBV5-1	TGCGCCAGCAGACGTAGCGGGGGGGCTTACGAGCAGTACTTC	CASRRSGGAYEQYF
TRBJ1-2	.	TRBD1	TRBV6-4	TGTGCCAGCAGTGAAGATGAGACAGGGGTCTTTGGCTACACCTTC	CASSEDETGVFGYTF
TRBJ1-1	.	.	TRBV7-9	TGTGCCAGCAATCGGGTAAACATGAACACTGAAGCTTTCTTT	CASNRVNMNTEAFF
TRBJ2-2	.	.	TRBV28	TGTGCCAGCAGTTTTATATGGGGGCAGAACACCGGGGAGCTGTTTTTT	CASSFIWGQNTGELFF
TRBJ1-3	once	.	TRBV19	TGTGCCAGTAGGGCCGGGTCATCAGGAAACACCATATATTTT	CASRAGSSGNTIYF
TRBJ2-3	.	.	TRBV2	TGTGCCAGCAGCATAGATAGGACAGATACGCAGTATTTT	CASSIDRTDTQYF
TRBJ1-2	.	.	TRBV5-4	TGTGCCAGCAGCACCAGGGGACCTAACTATGGCTACACCTTC	CASSTRGPNYGYTF
TRBJ2-1	.	.	TRBV2	TGTGCCAGCAGTGAAGAGGCCTTCTACAATGAGCAGTTCTTC	CASSEEAFYNEQFF
TRBJ2-7	.	.	TRBV9	TGTGCCAGCAGCGTCGGACTACAACCGTACGAGCAGTACTTC	CASSVGLQPYEQYF
TRBJ2-6	.	.	TRBV4-3	TGCGCCAGCAGCCAAGCAGGGCCCGGGGCCAACGTCCTGACTTTC	CASSQAGPGANVLTF